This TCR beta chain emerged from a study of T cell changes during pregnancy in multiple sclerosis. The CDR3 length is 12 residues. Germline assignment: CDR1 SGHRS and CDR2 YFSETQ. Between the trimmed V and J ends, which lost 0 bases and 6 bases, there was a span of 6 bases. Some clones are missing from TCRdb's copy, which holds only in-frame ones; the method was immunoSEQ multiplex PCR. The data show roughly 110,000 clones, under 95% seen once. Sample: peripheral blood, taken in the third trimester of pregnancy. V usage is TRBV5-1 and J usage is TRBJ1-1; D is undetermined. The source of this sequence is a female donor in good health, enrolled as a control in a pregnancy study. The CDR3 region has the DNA TGCGCCAGCAGCTTGGTAGAGTCTGAAGCTTTCTTT. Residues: CASSLVESEAFF.